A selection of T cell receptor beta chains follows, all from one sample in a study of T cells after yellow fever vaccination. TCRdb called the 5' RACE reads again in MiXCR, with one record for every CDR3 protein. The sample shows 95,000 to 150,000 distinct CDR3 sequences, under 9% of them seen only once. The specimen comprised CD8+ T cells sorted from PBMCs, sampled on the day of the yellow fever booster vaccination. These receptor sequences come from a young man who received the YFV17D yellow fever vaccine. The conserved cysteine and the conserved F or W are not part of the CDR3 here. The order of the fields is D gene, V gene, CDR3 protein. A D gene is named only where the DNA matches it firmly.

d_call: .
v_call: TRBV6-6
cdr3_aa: ASSYEGLGPATQY

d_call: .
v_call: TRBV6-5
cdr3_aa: ASSSTPGGRGGIT

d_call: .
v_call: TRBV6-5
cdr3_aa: ASSRGSSYNSPLH

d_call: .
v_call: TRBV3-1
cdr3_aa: AARGLGETQY

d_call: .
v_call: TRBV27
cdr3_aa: ASSLGGEQNIQY

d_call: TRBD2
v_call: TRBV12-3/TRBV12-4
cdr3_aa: ASSFGPTQLAGNTDTQY

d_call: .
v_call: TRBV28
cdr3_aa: ATVGGNEQF

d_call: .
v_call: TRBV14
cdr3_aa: ASSHTGLPYGYT

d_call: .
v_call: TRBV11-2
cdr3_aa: ASSPWTAFNEKLF

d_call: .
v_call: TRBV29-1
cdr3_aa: SVGGDLVMTGETQY

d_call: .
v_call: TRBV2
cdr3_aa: ASSEAPANYGYT

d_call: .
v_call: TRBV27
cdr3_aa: ASSFFGGGGYGYT

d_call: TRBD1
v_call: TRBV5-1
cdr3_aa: ASSPQGEVFGGYT

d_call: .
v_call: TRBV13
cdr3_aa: ASSLGTGPEGYT

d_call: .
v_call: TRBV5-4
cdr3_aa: ASSFRVSQTQY

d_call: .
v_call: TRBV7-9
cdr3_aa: ASSLIPETYEQY

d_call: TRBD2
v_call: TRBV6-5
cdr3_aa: ASSSRDSGLQETQY

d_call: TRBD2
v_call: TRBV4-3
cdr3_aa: ASSQEDERGPRGEQY

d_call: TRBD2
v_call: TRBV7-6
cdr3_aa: ASSSLAGDEQY

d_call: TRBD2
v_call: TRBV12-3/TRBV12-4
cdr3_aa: ASSFTSGTSTDTQY

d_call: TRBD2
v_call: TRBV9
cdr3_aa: ASSFGLAVNEQF

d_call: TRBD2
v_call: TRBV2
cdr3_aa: ASSVRGVGTDTQY

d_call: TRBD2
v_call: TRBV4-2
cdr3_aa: ASSQEGGGGGTDTQY

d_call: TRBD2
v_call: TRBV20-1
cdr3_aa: SAGGLWEGDTQY